One and the same sample provided the 5 T cell receptor beta chains below, sequenced in a study of shared clonotypes between healthy human individuals. TCRdb's table, derived via immunoSEQ multiplex PCR, lists solely in-frame clones and lacks some. In the table there are approximately 2.5 million clones, more than 80% of which are singletons. The specimen sequenced was naive CD4+ T cells sorted from blood. Specified subset: CD45RA+ positively selected. All receptors come from a man between 18 and 29 years old in good health.

The rearrangement joins TRBV27 to TRBJ2-3; D is ambiguous. V gave up 6 bases and J gave up 6 bases, with 4 bases separating them. The CDR3 runs 10 residues. CDR1 and CDR2 (germline): MNHEY, SMNVEV (reference sequence). The CDR3 DNA is TGTGCCAGCAGAGCGGATACGCAGTATTTT. Translated: CASRADTQYF.

The chain recombines TRBV5-1 with TRBJ2-1; 12 nucleotides match TRBD2. The germline CDR1 and CDR2 sequences are SGHRS and YFSETQ. V lost 4 bases to trimming and J lost 4 bases; unmatched junction nucleotides: 6. The CDR3 is made up of 16 amino acids. CDR3 amino acids: CASSPRLAGVYNEQFF. CDR3 nucleotides: TGCGCCAGCAGCCCCCGACTAGCGGGAGTATACAATGAGCAGTTCTTC.

The rearrangement links TRBV30 to TRBJ1-1; TRBD1 matches 7 bases. Germline lookup yields CDR1 GTSNPN and CDR2 SVGIG (reference sequence). The CDR3 has 12 amino acids. V was pared by 3 bases and J by 9 bases, with 7 bases of the junction left unmatched. CDR3 in DNA: TGTGCCTGGAGCCTGCAGGACAGGAAAGCTTTCTTT. Amino acid sequence: CAWSLQDRKAFF.

V and J are TRBV18 and TRBJ2-3, with D unclear. The CDR3 length is 12 residues. CDR1 KGHSH and CDR2 LQKENI come from the germline V gene. V was clipped by 3 bases and J by 7 bases, with 8 bases between them. The CDR3 sequence: CASSPGSNTQYF. For the CDR3, the DNA is TGTGCCAGCTCACCGGGAAGTAATACGCAGTATTTT.

Note on this clone: Different DNA sequences within this sample yield the same CDR3. V and J are TRBV11-2 and TRBJ2-6; no firm D call. V was cut by 2 bases and J by 1 base, with 3 bases left in between. The CDR3 spans 14 residues. The germline CDR1 and CDR2 sequences are SGHAT and FQNNGV. The CDR3 loop is CASSLSSGANVLTF. For the CDR3, the DNA is TGTGCCAGCAGCTTATCTTCTGGGGCCAACGTCCTGACTTTC.